These 20 T cell receptor beta chains were sequenced from one sample in a study of T cells in women clearing cervical HPV infection. Method: immunoSEQ multiplex PCR; TCRdb's copy keeps in-frame clones and lacks some. The sample table sets out roughly 40,000 clones. Sequencing input: blood buffy coat. The receptors were sampled from a woman aged 18 to 75 with a cervical HPV16 infection that either progressed to CIN3+ or cleared (not recorded which).

Worth noting for this clone: The CDR3 is cut off 3 residues early in the read; its end comes from the germline J gene. The chain links TRBV20-1 to TRBJ1-2, with D possibly matching TRBD1 (5 bases). Germline V CDR1 and CDR2: DFQATT, SNEGSKA (reference sequence). The V and J ends lost 5 bases and 6 bases respectively, with 19 bases between them. The CDR3 loop spans 14 amino acids. CDR3 in amino acids: CSALERGRVDGYTF. CDR3 DNA (partial): TGCAGTGCTTTAGAGCGGGGGAGGGTGGATGGC.

On this clone itself: Sequencing ends 3 residues short of the CDR3 end; the germline J gene provides the rest. This chain connects TRBV5-1 to TRBJ2-7; 7 nucleotides agree with TRBD1. The V and J ends lost 4 bases and 4 bases, in that order; junction bases with no gene match: 2. The CDR3 contains 12 residues. The V gene's germline CDR1 is SGHRS and CDR2 YFSETQ. CDR3 bases read: TGCGCCAGCAGCCGGGACAGATACGAG. Translation gives CASSRDRYE. The full-length CDR3 reads as CASSRDRYEQYF.

Worth noting for this clone: The CDR3 end lies 3 residues beyond the end of the read and is filled in from the germline J gene. The chain uses TRBV15 and TRBJ2-5; TRBD2 agrees at 8 bases. CDR1 is LNHNV and CDR2 is YYDKDF in the germline V gene (reference sequence). CDR3 length: 14 amino acids. The V and J ends lost 6 bases and 1 base, in that order; junction bases with no gene match: 4. The sequenced part of the CDR3 DNA is TGTGCCACCAGGACTAGCGACCTCCAAGAGACC. This gives the protein CATRTSDLQET. The entire CDR3 is CATRTSDLQETQYF.

A word on this clone: The read comes to an end 3 residues before the CDR3 does, leaving the germline J gene to fill in the end. V usage is TRBV10-2 and J usage is TRBJ1-4; D possibly corresponds to TRBD1 (5 bases). Germline V gene lookup returns CDR1 WSHSY and CDR2 SAAADI. Trimming took off 3 bases at V and 4 bases at J, with 15 bases between the two ends. The CDR3 runs to 16 residues. This CDR3 reads CASSDPGGSDNEKLFF. The part of the CDR3 DNA that was read is TGCGCCAGCAGTGACCCCGGGGGGTCAGATAATGAAAAA.

As to this clone: The read ends 3 residues early relative to the CDR3; the germline J gene fills the gap. The chain is built from TRBV2 and TRBJ2-7; D might be TRBD1 (5 bases). CDR1 is SNHLY and CDR2 is FYNNEI in the germline V gene. The CDR3 consists of 16 residues. V lost 0 bases to trimming and J lost 2 bases, with 14 bases between them. The part of the CDR3 DNA that was read is TGTGCCAGCAGTGAAGCGATGACAGTCTTACCCTACGAG. Its protein product is CASSEAMTVLPYE. The complete CDR3 reads CASSEAMTVLPYEQYF.

A word on this clone: The read comes to an end 3 residues before the CDR3 does, leaving the germline J gene to fill in the end. This chain joins TRBV6-1 and TRBJ2-3; D is perhaps TRBD1 (7 bases). The germline gives CDR1 MNHNS, CDR2 SASEGT. The CDR3 sequence is 15 residues long. Trimming left V 1 base short and J 3 bases short, with 11 bases between. CDR3 DNA (partial): TGTGCCAGCAGTGAAGGGAGGGGGCGGACAGATACG. It is translated as CASSEGRGRTDT. In full, the CDR3 reads CASSEGRGRTDTQYF.

About this clone: With the read ending 3 residues before the CDR3 end, the germline J gene is used to fill in that end. This rearrangement joins TRBV3-1 (or the pseudogene TRBV3-2) to TRBJ2-7; 7 nucleotides agree with TRBD1. There are 15 residues in the CDR3. CDR1 is LGHDT and CDR2 is YNNKEL in the germline V gene (reference sequence). J gave up 1 base and V 4 bases, and 7 bases lay outside the gene matches. CDR3 DNA, as far as it was read: TGTGCCAGCAGCCCACGACAGGGTTGGTCCTACGAG. Its translation: CASSPRQGWSYE. The entire CDR3 protein is CASSPRQGWSYEQYF.

As concerns this clone: The missing CDR3 end, 3 residues past where the read stops, is filled in from the germline J gene. This chain links TRBV20-1 with TRBJ1-2; D is perhaps TRBD1 (5 bases). CDR1 and CDR2 (germline): DFQATT, SNEGSKA (reference sequence). The CDR3 is 12 amino acids. V lost 2 bases, J lost 4 bases, and 8 bases lay in between. The covered CDR3 bases are TGCAGTGCTAGAAGGGGTACCTATGGC. Its translation: CSARRGTYG. The whole CDR3 sequence is CSARRGTYGYTF.

Notes on this clone: The read finishes 3 residues shy of the CDR3 end, and the germline J gene is used to complete it. The chain links TRBV7-8 to TRBJ2-7; 11 nucleotides match TRBD2. This CDR3 has 14 amino acids. V was pared by 2 bases and J by 3 bases, with 0 bases of the junction left unmatched. Per the germline V gene, CDR1 is SGHVS and CDR2 is FQNEAQ. Incomplete CDR3 DNA: TGTGCCAGCAGCTTAACTAGCGGGAGCTACGAG. It translates to CASSLTSGSYE. The entire CDR3 sequence reads CASSLTSGSYEQYF.

On this clone: The CDR3 extends 3 residues past the end of the read, so its final part is completed from the germline J gene. The rearrangement uses TRBV30 and TRBJ1-3, with 9 bases that match TRBD1. Per the germline V gene, CDR1 is GTSNPN and CDR2 is SVGIG (reference sequence). The length of the CDR3 is 10 residues. The DNA read from the CDR3 is TGTGCCTGGAGAGGACAGGGG. Protein product: CAWRGQG. The full-length CDR3 reads as CAWRGQGIYF. Full variable domain (rest looked up from reference TRBV30 and TRBJ1-3): SQTIHQWPATLVQPVGSPLSLECTVEGTSNPNLYWYRQAAGRGLQLLFYSVGIGQISSEVPQNLSASRPQDRQFILSSKKLLLSDSGFYLCAWRGQGIYFGEGSWLTVV.

With regard to this clone: The read is 3 residues too short to cover the CDR3 end, so that end is filled in from the germline J gene. This chain uses TRBV27 with TRBJ2-1; 13 bases fit TRBD2. The germline gives CDR1 MNHEY, CDR2 SMNVEV (reference sequence). The CDR3 loop spans 15 amino acids. V trimming: 0 bases; J trimming: 9 bases; junction bases outside the gene matches: 2. The CDR3 is CASSLSGLAGLEQFF. Incomplete CDR3 DNA: TGTGCCAGCAGTTTATCGGGACTAGCGGGGCTTGAG.

Note on this clone: Coverage ceases 3 residues before the CDR3 finishes, and the germline J gene fills in the end. The rearrangement links TRBV20-1 to TRBJ2-6; D unresolved. The V end lost 5 bases, the J end lost 0 bases, and 11 bases lay between the germline ends. This CDR3 has 15 residues. CDR1 and CDR2 from the germline V gene are DFQATT and SNEGSKA (reference sequence). The CDR3 bases that were read are TGCAGTGCTCTGACGGGTAACTCTGGGGCCAACGTC. Protein product: CSALTGNSGANV. The CDR3 as a whole reads CSALTGNSGANVLTF.

As concerns this clone: The CDR3 end is not reached by the read, which stops 3 residues before it; the germline J gene fills it in. This chain connects TRBV20-1 to TRBJ1-2; tentatively, D is TRBD1 (5 bases). V was trimmed by 5 bases and J by 0 bases, leaving 16 bases between them. The CDR3 has 15 amino acids. Germline V gene sequence: CDR1 DFQATT, CDR2 SNEGSKA (reference sequence). The CDR3 is CSAPGGGDSNYGYTF. The sequenced CDR3 bases are TGCAGTGCTCCGGGCGGGGGGGATTCTAACTATGGC.

In regard to this clone: The read stops 3 residues short of the end of the CDR3; the missing end is completed from the germline J gene. The chain is built from TRBV5-1 and TRBJ1-6; 9 nucleotides match TRBD1. Trimming removed 4 bases from V and 7 bases from J; junction bases left unmatched: 9. The germline V gene encodes CDR1 SGHRS and CDR2 YFSETQ. The CDR3 extends over 16 amino acids. CDR3: CASSLTGQGINSPLHF. The DNA read from the CDR3 is TGCGCCAGCAGCCTAACAGGACAGGGGATAAATTCACCC.

Concerning this clone itself: Read coverage stops 3 residues before the CDR3 terminus; the germline J gene supplies the remainder. The chain links TRBV5-1 to TRBJ2-2; no reliable D call. The germline V gene encodes CDR1 SGHRS and CDR2 YFSETQ. The CDR3 has 14 residues. The V end was cut by 2 bases, the J end by 5 bases, with 10 bases between. The CDR3 here is CASSLGQRTGELFF. The sequenced CDR3 bases are TGCGCCAGCAGCTTAGGGCAGAGAACCGGGGAG.

Points on this clone: The CDR3 is cut off 3 residues early in the read; its end comes from the germline J gene. Other DNA sequences in the sample encode the same CDR3. This chain links TRBV5-1 with TRBJ2-6; unclear D gene. CDR3 length equals 15 residues. Germline lookup yields CDR1 SGHRS and CDR2 YFSETQ. V was trimmed by 0 bases and J by 0 bases, leaving 4 bases between them. Partial CDR3 DNA: TGCGCCAGCAGCTTGGCCGGCTCTGGGGCCAACGTC. This gives the protein CASSLAGSGANV. The whole CDR3 region reads CASSLAGSGANVLTF.

CDR3 loop: CSVEGTGLHEQYF. The sequenced part of the CDR3 DNA is TGCAGCGTTGAAGGGACAGGGTTACACGAG. V and J are TRBV29-1 and TRBJ2-7; TRBD1 matches at 8 bases. The read stops 3 residues short of the end of the CDR3; the missing end is completed from the germline J gene. The CDR3 totals 13 residues. The germline V gene has CDR1 SQVTM and CDR2 ANQGSEA. V shed 1 base and J 5 bases; nucleotides not matched to a gene: 4.

On this clone: Read sequence stops 3 residues before the CDR3 end, and the germline J gene provides the missing end. The chain recombines TRBV13 with TRBJ2-3; a possible D gene is TRBD2 (5 bases). The CDR3 runs 15 residues. V was clipped by 5 bases and J by 1 base, with 13 bases between them. Per germline, CDR1 PRHDT and CDR2 FYEKMQ (reference sequence). The CDR3 bases that were read are TGTGCCAGCAGCCAGCTCGGGGTCGGCACAGATACG. Translated: CASSQLGVGTDT. The full CDR3 sequence reads CASSQLGVGTDTQYF.

With respect to this clone: The missing CDR3 end, 3 residues past where the read stops, is filled in from the germline J gene. This chain links TRBV7-8 with TRBJ1-3; TRBD1 matches 9 bases. There are 14 residues in the CDR3. Germline V lookup: CDR1 SGHVS, CDR2 FQNEAQ. Trimming removed 6 bases from V and 4 bases from J; junction bases left unmatched: 4. The CDR3 protein is CASRPGTGGNTIYF. Partial CDR3 DNA: TGTGCCAGCAGACCAGGGACAGGGGGAAACACC.

Worth noting for this clone: The read is 3 residues too short to cover the CDR3 end, so that end is filled in from the germline J gene. The rearrangement links TRBV6-1 to TRBJ2-7, with D possibly TRBD2 on 5 matching bases. Germline CDR1 MNHNS, CDR2 SASEGT. V was clipped by 3 bases and J by 1 base, with 10 bases between them. The CDR3 spans 14 residues. Here the CDR3 reads CASSDRGESYEQYF. The CDR3 DNA, read in part, is TGTGCCAGCAGTGACCGGGGTGAATCCTACGAG.